The 30 T cell receptor beta chains given below trace back to one sample, sequenced in a study of Tregs in tolerant kidney transplant recipients. Only in-frame clones appear in the TCRdb table, and some are missing; sequencing was by immunoSEQ multiplex PCR. Among roughly 66,000 clones listed, roughly 92% were seen once. Sequenced material: CD8+ T cells from blood, taken before the transplant. The receptor source for this set is a human donor who received a combined kidney and bone marrow transplant.

The genes are TRBV4-3 and TRBJ2-1, with 9 bases that match TRBD2. Germline loops: CDR1 LGHNA, CDR2 YSLEER. The CDR3 has 20 residues. The V and J ends lost 0 bases and 3 bases, in that order; junction bases with no gene match: 15. For the CDR3, the DNA is TGCGCCAGCAGCCAAGAGCTTCCGGGGGGGCTAGCGGGACACTACAATGAGCAGTTCTTC. Translation gives CASSQELPGGLAGHYNEQFF.

V is TRBV19 and J is TRBJ1-1, with a possible D match to TRBD1 (5 bases). CDR1 and CDR2 (germline): LNHDA, SQIVND (reference sequence). This CDR3 comprises 14 residues. The germline V and J ends were trimmed by 3 bases and 1 base, with 9 bases remaining between them. The chain's CDR3 is CASSIFGGNTEAFF. The DNA of the CDR3 is TGTGCCAGTAGTATCTTCGGGGGGAACACTGAAGCTTTCTTT.

The gene calls are TRBV7-3 and TRBJ2-3; D possibly corresponds to TRBD2 (7 bases). Germline V gives CDR1 SGHTA, CDR2 FQGTGA. The CDR3 has 15 amino acids. V was clipped by 4 bases and J by 0 bases, with 11 bases between them. This chain's CDR3 is CASSYEGGSTDTQYF. The CDR3 DNA is TGTGCCAGCAGCTACGAGGGGGGGAGCACAGATACGCAGTATTTT.

The genes are TRBV30 and TRBJ2-7, with 13 bases lining up with TRBD2. CDR3 length: 14 amino acids. The trim removed 3 bases at V and 5 bases at J, leaving 4 bases unmatched. Germline-derived CDR1 and CDR2 are GTSNPN and SVGIG (reference sequence). This chain's CDR3 is CAWSGLAGVHEQYF. For the CDR3, the DNA is TGTGCCTGGAGCGGACTAGCGGGAGTCCACGAGCAGTACTTC.

The J gene is TRBJ1-1, the V gene TRBV4-1; 10 nucleotides agree with TRBD1. Trimming removed 5 bases from V and 5 bases from J; junction bases left unmatched: 8. CDR3 length: 15 residues. Per the germline V gene, CDR1 is MGHRA and CDR2 is YSYEKL. The DNA of the CDR3 is TGCGCCAGCAGCGAAAGACAGGGGGCGACGACTGAAGCTTTCTTT. Translating gives CASSERQGATTEAFF.

The gene calls are TRBV29-1 and TRBJ2-1; 11 bases match TRBD2. The CDR3 consists of 17 residues. Germline lookup yields CDR1 SQVTM and CDR2 ANQGSEA. The V segment lost 0 bases and the J segment 7 bases; nucleotides outside the gene matches: 11. The CDR3 coding sequence is TGCAGCGTTGAAGACCGAGCGACTAGCGGGACTTTAAATGAGCAGTTCTTC. This translates into CSVEDRATSGTLNEQFF.

The J gene is TRBJ1-1, the V gene TRBV5-1, with unresolved D. Trimming took 2 bases from V and 0 from J, leaving 5 bases between them. The CDR3 totals 13 residues. Per germline, CDR1 SGHRS and CDR2 YFSETQ. DNA for the CDR3: TGCGCCAGCAGCTTCCGAGTGAACACTGAAGCTTTCTTT. Translation: CASSFRVNTEAFF.

The DNA for the CDR3 is TGTGCCAGCAGTATGGGACTAGCGAAAAACATTCAGTACTTC. This sequence encodes CASSMGLAKNIQYF. The chain has TRBV5-6 and TRBJ2-4; 10 bases agree with TRBD2. The CDR3 runs 14 residues. Germline V gene lookup returns CDR1 SGHDT and CDR2 YYEEEE. The V segment lost 5 bases and the J segment 4 bases; nucleotides outside the gene matches: 3.

The rearrangement links TRBV30 to TRBJ2-5, with TRBD2 matching over 8 bases. Germline lookup yields CDR1 GTSNPN and CDR2 SVGIG (reference sequence). The CDR3 runs to 15 residues. Unmatched junction bases numbered 7, after V lost 3 bases and J lost 1 base. CDR3 DNA: TGTGCCTGGAGGGTTACTAGCGGCCCCCAAGAGACCCAGTACTTC. Its protein product is CAWRVTSGPQETQYF.

The gene calls are TRBV7-9 and TRBJ1-2; 7 nucleotides align to TRBD1. V shed 7 bases and J 6 bases; nucleotides not matched to a gene: 5. The CDR3 runs 12 residues. CDR1 SEHNR and CDR2 FQNEAQ come from the germline V gene (reference sequence). CDR3 nucleotides: TGTGCCAGCACCGAGGGGGCGCATGGCTACACCTTC. This codes for CASTEGAHGYTF.

The chain couples TRBV19 to TRBJ1-2; D may be TRBD1 (5 bases). This CDR3 has 10 amino acids. In germline, CDR1 is LNHDA, CDR2 SQIVND (reference sequence). V was shortened by 10 bases and J by 13 bases, with 16 bases between the two germline ends. In DNA form, the CDR3 reads TGTGCCATATACGCAGGGTTTTTCACCTTC. Amino acid sequence: CAIYAGFFTF.

The chain has TRBV7-9 and TRBJ2-7; 8 nucleotides agree with TRBD1. This CDR3 is 16 amino acids long. V lost 5 bases to trimming and J lost 2 bases; unmatched junction nucleotides: 11. The germline V gene has CDR1 SEHNR and CDR2 FQNEAQ (reference sequence). CDR3 sequence: CASSPPQGQGAYEQYF. The CDR3 DNA reads as TGTGCCAGCAGCCCACCGCAAGGACAGGGAGCCTACGAGCAGTACTTC.

This clone appeared a few times. The rearrangement joins TRBV7-8 to TRBJ1-3; D remains unclear. Germline values: CDR1 SGHVS, CDR2 FQNEAQ. V shed 4 bases and J shed 8 bases, with 6 bases lying between them. This CDR3 region has 11 residues. The CDR3 loop is CASSYEDTIYF. The CDR3 DNA is TGTGCCAGCAGCTATGAGGACACCATATATTTT.

This rearrangement joins TRBV5-6 to TRBJ2-5, with 9 nucleotides matching TRBD2. V lost 3 bases to trimming and J lost 4 bases; unmatched junction nucleotides: 7. This CDR3 has 15 residues. Per the germline V gene, CDR1 is SGHDT and CDR2 is YYEEEE. The CDR3 spells CASSSLLAGGETQYF. DNA of the CDR3: TGTGCCAGCAGCTCCCTACTAGCGGGCGGAGAGACCCAGTACTTC.

This clone is a singleton in its sample. The genes are TRBV15 and TRBJ1-2, with D perhaps TRBD1 (6 bases). The CDR3 covers 15 residues. Deletions cut 4 bases from V and 8 bases from J, with 20 bases between. In germline, CDR1 is LNHNV, CDR2 YYDKDF (reference sequence). CDR3: CATSTFRQAPRGYTF. In DNA form, the CDR3 reads TGTGCCACCAGCACTTTCCGACAGGCCCCTCGGGGCTACACCTTC.

The chain recombines TRBV14 with TRBJ2-7, with D possibly matching TRBD2 (6 bases). V lost 3 bases to trimming and J lost 1 base, with 10 bases between them. The CDR3 covers 14 residues. CDR1 and CDR2 (germline): SGHDN, FVKESK. The CDR3 spells CASSQGLASYEQYF. The DNA of the CDR3 is TGTGCCAGCAGCCAGGGACTGGCTTCCTACGAGCAGTACTTC. Supplemented by reference TRBV14 and TRBJ2-7, the full variable domain reads EAGVTQFPSHSVIEKGQTVTLRCDPISGHDNLYWYRRVMGKEIKFLLHFVKESKQDESGMPNNRFLAERTGGTYSTLKVQPAELEDSGVYFCASSQGLASYEQYFGPGTRLTVT.

The genes are TRBV19 and TRBJ2-7; D is perhaps TRBD1 (6 bases). The CDR3 has 15 amino acids. Per germline, CDR1 LNHDA and CDR2 SQIVND (reference sequence). V was cut by 5 bases and J by 3 bases, with 17 bases left in between. Here the CDR3 reads CASSSAVDRFYEQYF. CDR3 nucleotide sequence: TGTGCCAGTAGTTCCGCCGTCGACAGGTTCTACGAGCAGTACTTC.

The chain employs TRBV4-3 and TRBJ2-7; 9 bases fit TRBD2. Germline CDR1 reads LGHNA; CDR2 reads YSLEER. This CDR3 is built from 15 residues. Germline trimming cut 4 bases from V and 5 bases from J; bases unmatched to any gene: 9. CDR3 amino acids: CASSPTTSGWDEQYF. The CDR3 nucleotides read TGCGCCAGCAGCCCGACGACTAGCGGATGGGACGAGCAGTACTTC.

The chain couples TRBV9 to TRBJ2-5, with TRBD1 as a possible D gene (6 bases). The germline V and J ends were trimmed by 0 bases and 3 bases, with 24 bases remaining between them. Per germline, CDR1 SGDLS and CDR2 YYNGEE. The CDR3 sequence is 19 residues long. CDR3 in DNA: TGTGCCAGCAGCGTAGGATATAGAGGGACATTCCAGGTTAAAGAGACCCAGTACTTC. Translated: CASSVGYRGTFQVKETQYF.

This chain joins TRBV5-4 and TRBJ1-6, with 7 bases aligning to TRBD1. V lost 4 bases to trimming and J lost 10 bases; unmatched junction nucleotides: 11. The germline CDR1 and CDR2 sequences are SGHNT and YYREEE (reference sequence). The length of the CDR3 is 15 residues. DNA of the CDR3: TGTGCCAGCAGCGGGGACAGCCGGCCCCGATCACCCCTCCACTTT. It codes for CASSGDSRPRSPLHF.

J is TRBJ2-7 and V is TRBV28; D may be TRBD1 (6 bases). The CDR3 is 15 residues long. V gave up 6 bases and J gave up 2 bases, with 17 bases separating them. Germline CDR1 is MDHEN and CDR2 is SYDVKM. The CDR3 nucleotides are TGTGCCAGCAGCCCCCAGGGGAAGGGAACCTACGAGCAGTACTTC. Protein product: CASSPQGKGTYEQYF.

The chain carries TRBV11-2 and TRBJ2-5; tentatively, D is TRBD2 (6 bases). CDR1 and CDR2 from the germline V gene are SGHAT and FQNNGV. The V end lost 1 base, the J end lost 5 bases, and 14 bases lay between the germline ends. This CDR3 has 15 amino acids. This chain's CDR3 is CASSLVGSGGETQYF. CDR3 sequence (DNA): TGTGCCAGCAGCTTAGTCGGTAGCGGCGGGGAGACCCAGTACTTC. The whole variable domain, remainder taken from reference TRBV11-2 and TRBJ2-5, is EAGVAQSPRYKIIEKRQSVAFWCNPISGHATLYWYQQILGQGPKLLIQFQNNGVVDDSQLPKDRFSAERLKGVDSTLKIQPAKLEDSAVYLCASSLVGSGGETQYFGPGTRLLVL.

This clone was seen just once. The rearrangement uses TRBV27 and TRBJ2-1; TRBD2 matches 8 bases. CDR1 and CDR2 (germline): MNHEY, SMNVEV (reference sequence). V shed 5 bases and J 5 bases; nucleotides not matched to a gene: 5. The CDR3 extends over 14 amino acids. As DNA, the CDR3 is TGTGCCAGCAGTGCGCGGGGGGCCAACAATGAGCAGTTCTTC. Residues: CASSARGANNEQFF.

This clone was recorded only once. The V call is TRBV4-1, the J call TRBJ2-7, with a possible D match to TRBD1 (6 bases). CDR1 and CDR2 from the germline V gene are MGHRA and YSYEKL. Trimming took off 4 bases at V and 5 bases at J, with 15 bases between the two ends. The CDR3 contains 14 residues. CDR3 sequence reads: CASSLGKGDHEQYF. The CDR3 DNA is TGCGCCAGCAGCCTCGGGAAGGGGGACCACGAGCAGTACTTC.

V gene TRBV30 combines with J gene TRBJ2-2; tentative D call: TRBD2 (6 bases). Germline assignment: CDR1 GTSNPN and CDR2 SVGIG (reference sequence). V gave up 3 bases and J gave up 2 bases, with 13 bases separating them. The CDR3 contains 15 residues. The CDR3 region has the DNA TGTGCCTGGAGCTATGGGACTTTCAACACCGGGGAGCTGTTTTTT. Residues: CAWSYGTFNTGELFF.

This rearrangement joins TRBV4-1 to TRBJ1-2, with 11 nucleotides matching TRBD1. Trimming cost V 3 bases and J 5 bases; bases outside gene matches: 11. The V gene's germline CDR1 is MGHRA and CDR2 YSYEKL. The CDR3 loop spans 17 amino acids. CDR3 DNA: TGCGCCAGCAGCCACTCCCGGACAGGGGGCGCTTGGTATGGCTACACCTTC. This gives the protein CASSHSRTGGAWYGYTF.

The gene calls are TRBV7-8 and TRBJ2-3, with TRBD2 matching over 10 bases. The CDR3 contains 15 residues. Germline V gives CDR1 SGHVS, CDR2 FQNEAQ. The junction had 6 bases not matched to a gene; V was cut back by 5 bases and J by 4 bases. The CDR3 DNA follows: TGTGCCAGCAGCCCTAGCGGGAGTGGAGCAGATACGCAGTATTTT. This sequence encodes CASSPSGSGADTQYF.

The chain carries TRBV7-8 and TRBJ2-7, with 8 bases aligning to TRBD2. Germline V gives CDR1 SGHVS, CDR2 FQNEAQ. With V trimmed by 1 base and J by 4 bases, 3 bases remained unmatched. This CDR3 spans 14 amino acids. DNA for the CDR3: TGTGCCAGCAGCTTAGTCGGGAGGGTTTACGAGCAGTACTTC. It specifies CASSLVGRVYEQYF.

This chain connects TRBV7-9 to TRBJ2-1; 8 bases match TRBD2. V was clipped by 1 base and J by 14 bases; unmatched bases: 1. The germline V gene encodes CDR1 SEHNR and CDR2 FQNEAQ (reference sequence). The CDR3 extends over 11 amino acids. CDR3 region: CASSLVRGEFF. The DNA of the CDR3 is TGTGCCAGCAGCTTAGTGCGGGGGGAGTTCTTC.

This clone was seen only once. The chain has TRBV7-3 and TRBJ2-1, with 12 bases identical to TRBD2. V dropped 2 bases and J dropped 6; count of bases not matched to a gene: 8. The CDR3 is made up of 17 amino acids. Looked up from germline, CDR1 is SGHTA and CDR2 is FQGTGA. CDR3 amino acids: CASSLPLTTSGSNEQFF. CDR3 in DNA: TGTGCCAGCAGCTTACCCCTAACGACTAGCGGGAGCAATGAGCAGTTCTTC.